This T cell receptor (beta chain) comes out of a study of blood T cell repertoires in COVID-19. Repertoires were generated with immunoSEQ multiplex PCR, while TCRdb's copy carries only in-frame clones and drops some. The data show 90,000 or so clones, approximately 88% seen once. The germline V and J ends were trimmed by 6 bases and 4 bases, with 7 bases remaining between them. This CDR3 comprises 12 residues. The germline CDR1 and CDR2 sequences are SNHLY and FYNNEI. Sequenced material: peripheral blood. The source is a woman between 65 and 79 years old with acute or convalescent COVID-19. The rearrangement joins TRBV2 to TRBJ1-3, with no clear D. This CDR3 is CASSPQGNTIYF. CDR3 DNA: TGTGCCAGCAGCCCCCAGGGAAACACCATATATTTT.